This T cell receptor (beta chain) derives from a study of cytomegalovirus exposure and HLA in healthy donors (dated by TCRdb to the late 2010s). Broadly, across the study: According to a later analysis, the 100 to 150 validation repertoires were produced on the same platform as the roughly 600 repertoires of the first cohort. The study was designed to test whether signatures of past pathogen exposure could be identified by cataloging public T cell receptors. Along with the approximately 600-subject first cohort, a separate validation cohort of over 90 different subjects was used. To predict cytomegalovirus infection status, the study combined high-throughput TCR immunosequencing, statistical association of individual TCRs with disease status, and machine learning.

Separate from the approximately 700-subject first cohort, the validation cohort of 120 subjects was the group to which the donors belonged. The receptor library was made with the immunoSEQ multiplex PCR assay. Under the source paper's analysis protocol: To diagnose cytomegalovirus status from the catalog of TCR beta chain sequences, a statistical classification framework was built. Drawn from immuneACCESS, this table holds only the in-frame rearrangements with V and J called that TCRdb kept. Clones are partly lost; checked studies trace under half to an unresolved V gene and leave the rest unexplained. V, J and clone size were drawn from that table, and D and trimming were deduced from the DNA. This sample comprises some 260,000 clones, roughly 87% of them detected only once. The ten largest account for around 12% of the sample. This clone was seen more than once but under ten times. Its antigen is still unknown. Base qualities are not at hand, and no much larger clone is one base apart.

Beyond this particular receptor, the publication reports: A later analysis had no HLA typing for the validation cohort, so co-occurrence there was scored across all 130 or so repertoires. A later analysis found that TCRs clustered in the first cohort also tended to co-occur in the roughly 120 validation repertoires, with 90% to 95% of cluster scores above 0. The classifier was reported to diagnose cytomegalovirus status with high specificity and sensitivity in both the original cohort and the validation cohort. According to the authors, the approach could potentially be generalized to other disease states and immunological phenotypes. In vitro tests confirmed that a few of the cytomegalovirus-associated TCR beta chains recognize cytomegalovirus antigens. Most TCR sequences were observed very rarely across donors, whereas some public TCRs were present in many individuals. In the study, some 160 TCR beta chains were listed as associated with cytomegalovirus.

From the cysteine through the phenylalanine, the CDR3 covers 14 amino acids. CDR3 DNA only is kept here, 42 bases in frame from base 1. Clipping removes 4 bases from V and 7 bases from J, with 5 as the unmatched junction base count. Reading the germline V gene (reference sequence) gives CDR1 LNHDA and CDR2 SQIVND. This clonotype was obtained from a man between 18 and 29 years old in good health and CMV-seropositive. The sequenced sample consisted of PBMCs. The V gene is TRBV19 and the J gene is TRBJ2-1; TRBD2 agrees with 9 junctional bases. At the DNA level, the sequence is TGTGCCAGTAGTAGGTCTAGCGGGATTAATGAGCAGTTCTTC. This yields the protein CASSRSSGINEQFF.